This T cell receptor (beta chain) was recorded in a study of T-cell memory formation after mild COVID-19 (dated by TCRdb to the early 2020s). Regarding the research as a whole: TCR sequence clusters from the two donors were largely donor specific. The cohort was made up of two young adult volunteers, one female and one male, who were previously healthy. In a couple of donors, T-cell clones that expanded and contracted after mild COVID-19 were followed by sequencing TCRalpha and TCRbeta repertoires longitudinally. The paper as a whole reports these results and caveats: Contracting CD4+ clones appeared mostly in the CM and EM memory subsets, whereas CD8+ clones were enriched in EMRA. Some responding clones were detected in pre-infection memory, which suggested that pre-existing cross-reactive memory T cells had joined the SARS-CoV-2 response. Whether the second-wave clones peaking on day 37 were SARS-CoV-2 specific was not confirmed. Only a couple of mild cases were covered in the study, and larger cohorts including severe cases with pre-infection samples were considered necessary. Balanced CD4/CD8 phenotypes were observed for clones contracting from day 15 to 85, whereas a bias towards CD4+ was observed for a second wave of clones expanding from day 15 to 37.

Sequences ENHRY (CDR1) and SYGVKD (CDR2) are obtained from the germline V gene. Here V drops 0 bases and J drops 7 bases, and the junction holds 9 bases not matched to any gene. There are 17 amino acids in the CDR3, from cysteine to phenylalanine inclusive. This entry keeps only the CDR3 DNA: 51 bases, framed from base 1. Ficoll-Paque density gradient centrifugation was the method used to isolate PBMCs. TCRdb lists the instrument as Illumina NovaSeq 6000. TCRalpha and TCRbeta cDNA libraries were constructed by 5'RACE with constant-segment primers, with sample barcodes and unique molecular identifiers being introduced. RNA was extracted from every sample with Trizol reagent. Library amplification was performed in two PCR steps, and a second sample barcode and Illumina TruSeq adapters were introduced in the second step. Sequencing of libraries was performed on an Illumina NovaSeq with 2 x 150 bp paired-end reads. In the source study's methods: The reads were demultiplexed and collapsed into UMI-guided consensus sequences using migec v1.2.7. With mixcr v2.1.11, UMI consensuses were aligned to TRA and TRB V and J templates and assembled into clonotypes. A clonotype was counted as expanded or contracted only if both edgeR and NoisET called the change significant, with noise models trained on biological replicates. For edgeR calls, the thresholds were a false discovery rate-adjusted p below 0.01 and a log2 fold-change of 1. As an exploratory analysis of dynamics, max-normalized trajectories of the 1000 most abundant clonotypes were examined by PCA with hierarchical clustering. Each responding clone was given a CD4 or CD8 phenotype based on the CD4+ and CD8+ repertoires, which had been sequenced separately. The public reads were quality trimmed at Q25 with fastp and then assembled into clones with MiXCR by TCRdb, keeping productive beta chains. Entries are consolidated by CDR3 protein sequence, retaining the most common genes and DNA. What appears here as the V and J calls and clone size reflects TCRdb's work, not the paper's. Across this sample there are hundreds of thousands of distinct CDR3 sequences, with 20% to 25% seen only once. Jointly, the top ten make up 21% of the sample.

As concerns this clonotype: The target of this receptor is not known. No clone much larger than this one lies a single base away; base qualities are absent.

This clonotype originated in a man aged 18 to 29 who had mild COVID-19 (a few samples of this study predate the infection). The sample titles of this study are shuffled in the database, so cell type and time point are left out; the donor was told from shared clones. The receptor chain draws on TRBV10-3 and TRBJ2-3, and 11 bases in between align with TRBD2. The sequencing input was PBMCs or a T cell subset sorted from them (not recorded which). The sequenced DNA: TGTGCCATCAGTGAGTCGATCGGGACTAGCGGAAAATATACGCAGTATTTT. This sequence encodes CAISESIGTSGKYTQYF.